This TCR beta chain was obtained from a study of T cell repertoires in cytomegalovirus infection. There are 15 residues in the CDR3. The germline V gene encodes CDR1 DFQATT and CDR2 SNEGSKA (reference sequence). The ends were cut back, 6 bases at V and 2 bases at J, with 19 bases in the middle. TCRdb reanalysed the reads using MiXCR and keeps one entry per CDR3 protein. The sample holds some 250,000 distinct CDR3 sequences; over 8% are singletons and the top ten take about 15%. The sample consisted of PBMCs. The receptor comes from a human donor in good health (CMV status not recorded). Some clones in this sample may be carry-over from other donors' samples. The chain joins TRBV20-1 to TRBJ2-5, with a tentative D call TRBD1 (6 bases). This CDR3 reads CSAEVSGQPQETQYF. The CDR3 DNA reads TGCAGTGCCGAGGTATCCGGACAGCCTCAAGAGACCCAGTACTTC.